What follows are 21 T cell receptor beta chains derived from one specimen sequenced in a study of shared T cell receptors in the human thymus. The protocol was immunoSEQ multiplex PCR, while the TCRdb copy is restricted to in-frame clones and leaves out a portion. Among some 660,000 clones listed, more than 75% were seen once. This sample also belongs to another study, concerning human thymus T cells.

Specimen: thymocytes. The source of these receptors is a boy less than two years old with a congenital heart defect.

This sequence joins TRBV5-1 and TRBJ2-3; TRBD2 matches at 12 bases. The junction had 16 bases not matched to a gene; V was cut back by 3 bases and J by 8 bases. From germline, CDR1 is SGHRS and CDR2 YFSETQ. The CDR3 totals 18 residues. The CDR3 spells CASSSPTGTSGPEGTQYF. The DNA for the CDR3 is TGCGCCAGCAGCTCTCCCACCGGGACTAGCGGGCCGGAGGGTACGCAGTATTTT.

The V call is TRBV4-3, the J call TRBJ2-3, with 8 bases fitting TRBD1. The CDR3 has 16 residues. Unmatched junction bases numbered 13, after V lost 6 bases and J lost 5 bases. Germline V gene sequence: CDR1 LGHNA, CDR2 YSLEER. The CDR3 loop is CASSLIRGRVGDTQYF. The CDR3 nucleotides are TGCGCCAGCAGTCTTATCAGGGGGCGGGTCGGAGATACGCAGTATTTT.

As for this clone: The junction shows a germline mismatch at one end, possibly a read error. The rearrangement uses TRBV6-6 and TRBJ1-5; 7 bases are shared with TRBD1. This CDR3 comprises 14 residues. Looked up from germline, CDR1 is MNHNY and CDR2 is SVGAGI (reference sequence). This CDR3 is CASNYGTDDQPQHF. In DNA, the CDR3 is TGTGCCAGCAATTACGGGACAGACGATCAGCCCCAGCATTTT.

This chain joins TRBV9 and TRBJ1-6; TRBD1 might be the D (5 bases). The V and J ends lost 5 bases and 9 bases respectively, with 9 bases between them. This CDR3 contains 12 residues. Germline CDR1 and CDR2: SGDLS and YYNGEE. CDR3 loop: CASRTGGSPLHF. CDR3 in DNA: TGTGCCAGCAGAACGGGGGGTTCACCCCTCCACTTT.

J is TRBJ1-1 and V is TRBV4-2, with D perhaps TRBD1 (6 bases). The germline V and J ends were trimmed by 4 bases and 8 bases, with 20 bases remaining between them. Germline loops: CDR1 LGHNA, CDR2 YNFKEQ. This CDR3 has 15 amino acids. In nucleotides, the CDR3 is TGTGCCAGCAGCCGTTCGACAGGTTATCCTAGAGAAGCTTTCTTT. It specifies CASSRSTGYPREAFF.

The rearrangement links TRBV11-2 to TRBJ1-1, with D perhaps TRBD1 (5 bases). Per germline, CDR1 SGHAT and CDR2 FQNNGV. V gave up 5 bases and J gave up 1 base, with 20 bases separating them. CDR3 length equals 17 residues. The CDR3 protein is CASSLPVGGSRNTEAFF. In DNA form, the CDR3 reads TGTGCCAGCAGCCTCCCAGTGGGGGGTAGTAGGAACACTGAAGCTTTCTTT.

J is TRBJ2-1 and V is TRBV10-2; 11 positions agree with TRBD2. The CDR3 spans 15 residues. Per the germline V gene, CDR1 is WSHSY and CDR2 is SAAADI. Germline trimming cut 8 bases from V and 6 bases from J; bases unmatched to any gene: 9. CDR3 bases: TGCGCCAGCGCCATACTAGCGGGAGCATCCAATGAGCAGTTCTTC. Translating gives CASAILAGASNEQFF.

The rearrangement uses TRBV7-8 and TRBJ1-2; no firm D call. The CDR3 covers 13 residues. Germline values: CDR1 SGHVS, CDR2 FQNEAQ. The V and J ends lost 0 bases and 4 bases respectively, with 6 bases between them. As DNA, the CDR3 is TGTGCCAGCAGCTTAGCAGGAGGCTATGGCTACACCTTC. It specifies CASSLAGGYGYTF.

The CDR3 sequence is CASSAGTSAHNEQFF. The CDR3 nucleotides are TGCGCCAGCAGTGCCGGGACTAGCGCCCACAATGAGCAGTTCTTC. This chain connects TRBV10-1 to TRBJ2-1; TRBD2 aligns across 10 bases. CDR1 is WNHNN, CDR2 SYGVQD, per germline (reference sequence). Losses at the gene ends were 4 bases for V and 5 bases for J; bases not matched to a gene: 5. The CDR3 is 15 residues long.

The CDR3 bases are TGTGCCAGCACTAACACCGGGACAGAGCCCTACGAGCAGTACTTC. Translated: CASTNTGTEPYEQYF. V is TRBV6-1 and J is TRBJ2-7; 7 positions match TRBD1. The CDR3 contains 15 residues. V lost 7 bases, J lost 2 bases, and 11 bases stayed unmatched. Germline CDR1 is MNHNS and CDR2 is SASEGT.

This chain links TRBV15 with TRBJ2-2, with 8 bases that match TRBD2. Trimming removed 0 bases from V and 9 bases from J; junction bases left unmatched: 6. This CDR3 has 15 residues. Germline V gene lookup returns CDR1 LNHNV and CDR2 YYDKDF (reference sequence). CDR3 sequence: CATSRDPGGARELFF. CDR3 nucleotides: TGTGCCACCAGCAGAGATCCCGGGGGGGCGCGGGAGCTGTTTTTT.

The chain uses TRBV30 and TRBJ2-1, with 12 bases matching TRBD2. The CDR3 runs to 15 residues. Germline V gene sequence: CDR1 GTSNPN, CDR2 SVGIG (reference sequence). V lost 3 bases, J lost 4 bases, and 4 bases stayed unmatched. Here the CDR3 DNA reads TGTGCCTGGAGCGAGGGACTAGCGGGTTACAATGAGCAGTTCTTC. This codes for CAWSEGLAGYNEQFF.

The V gene is TRBV19, the J gene TRBJ2-1; 8 bases fit TRBD1. CDR3 length: 16 amino acids. The trim removed 4 bases at V and 5 bases at J, leaving 10 bases unmatched. Germline assignment: CDR1 LNHDA and CDR2 SQIVND (reference sequence). CDR3 protein: CASSRLSGQENNEQFF. The CDR3 nucleotides read TGTGCCAGTAGTAGGTTATCGGGACAGGAGAACAATGAGCAGTTCTTC.

The chain uses TRBV2 and TRBJ2-5, with TRBD1 as a possible D gene (6 bases). The germline gives CDR1 SNHLY, CDR2 FYNNEI. CDR3 length: 15 residues. Deletions cut 3 bases from V and 5 bases from J, with 16 bases between. The chain's CDR3 is CASSDKQGPGETQYF. CDR3 in DNA: TGTGCCAGCAGTGATAAACAGGGACCTGGGGAGACCCAGTACTTC.

The chain carries TRBV30 and TRBJ2-1; TRBD2 matches at 8 bases. CDR3 length: 14 residues. The germline V gene encodes CDR1 GTSNPN and CDR2 SVGIG (reference sequence). V lost 4 bases to trimming and J lost 5 bases; unmatched junction nucleotides: 7. The CDR3 DNA reads TGTGCCTGGACACCTAGCGGGCAACACAATGAGCAGTTCTTC. Protein product: CAWTPSGQHNEQFF.

This clone was picked up one time. This chain links TRBV9 with TRBJ2-2, with 9 bases identical to TRBD2. Germline loops: CDR1 SGDLS, CDR2 YYNGEE. This CDR3 spans 16 amino acids. The junction had 4 bases not matched to a gene; V was cut back by 3 bases and J by 1 base. The CDR3 is CASSARSGGNTGELFF. The CDR3 DNA reads as TGTGCCAGCAGCGCCCGTAGCGGGGGGAACACCGGGGAGCTGTTTTTT.

V is TRBV6-5 and J is TRBJ1-2; the D gene is possibly TRBD1 (6 bases). Looked up from germline, CDR1 is MNHEY and CDR2 is SVGAGI. V lost 6 bases to trimming and J lost 5 bases, with 13 bases between them. The CDR3 has 13 residues. For the CDR3, the DNA is TGTGCCAGCAGGAGGACAGCCCAATATGGCTACACCTTC. Amino acid sequence: CASRRTAQYGYTF.

The V gene is TRBV2, the J gene TRBJ1-3; TRBD1 aligns across 10 bases. Germline V gives CDR1 SNHLY, CDR2 FYNNEI. This CDR3 region has 19 residues. Trimming cost V 4 bases and J 0 bases; bases outside gene matches: 12. The CDR3 protein is CASSGRQGAPLFSGNTIYF. DNA for the CDR3: TGTGCCAGCAGTGGACGACAGGGGGCACCTCTTTTCTCTGGAAACACCATATATTTT. The variable domain in full, completed from reference TRBV2 and TRBJ1-3, reads EPEVTQTPSHQVTQMGQEVILRCVPISNHLYFYWYRQILGQKVEFLVSFYNNEISEKSEIFDDQFSVERPDGSNFTLKIRSTKLEDSAMYFCASSGRQGAPLFSGNTIYFGEGSWLTVV.

The CDR3 is CASSLREGQAFPISPLHF. DNA for the CDR3: TGTGCCAGCAGTTTGAGGGAGGGACAGGCGTTTCCTATTTCACCCCTCCACTTT. The V and J genes are TRBV27 and TRBJ1-6; 8 positions match TRBD1. Germline assignment: CDR1 MNHEY and CDR2 SMNVEV (reference sequence). The V and J ends lost 3 bases and 9 bases, in that order; junction bases with no gene match: 16. The CDR3 sequence is 18 residues long.

V is TRBV5-6 and J is TRBJ2-7; D is uncertain. Germline CDR1 SGHDT, CDR2 YYEEEE. Trimming removed 0 bases from V and 6 bases from J, with 10 bases in between. The length of the CDR3 is 13 residues. The CDR3 is CASSLVSHIEQYF. CDR3 in DNA: TGTGCCAGCAGCTTGGTATCACACATCGAGCAGTACTTC.

This chain links TRBV9 with TRBJ1-3; 8 nucleotides agree with TRBD1. With V trimmed by 4 bases and J by 3 bases, 9 bases remained unmatched. Germline-derived CDR1 and CDR2 are SGDLS and YYNGEE. The CDR3 contains 16 residues. CDR3 in DNA: TGTGCCAGCAGCCCCGGACAGGGCGAATTTGGAAACACCATATATTTT. Translating gives CASSPGQGEFGNTIYF.